This TCR beta chain was sequenced in a study of T cells in Graves' hyperthyroidism and ophthalmopathy. Whole-study results and caveats: Blood also carried most thyroid clonotypes expanded above 0.001. The authors' 13 V-J model separated ophthalmopathy from stable hyperthyroidism.

This clonotype was detected only a few times. Its antigen is unidentified. Amplified TCR beta CDR3 regions derived from RNA transcripts. HTBI primers drove first-round RT-PCR of the TCR CDR3. TCRdb re-analysed the multiplex PCR reads in MiXCR, keeping a single row per CDR3 protein. The sample shows over 650,000 distinct CDR3 sequences, roughly 15% of them seen only once. Hyperthyroidism had been newly diagnosed in patients aged 18 to 65, and its duration was under 2 months. The sequence came from a man between 18 and 29 years old with Graves' hyperthyroidism. Sequenced sample: blood.

CDR3 protein: CASSALGLYNEQFF. In nucleotides, the CDR3 is TGTGCCAGCAGCGCGCTCGGACTCTACAATGAGCAGTTCTTC. This sequence joins TRBV14 and TRBJ2-1, with D possibly matching TRBD2 (5 bases). CDR3 length: 14 amino acids. V lost 5 bases and J 3 bases, leaving 11 bases between the germline ends. Germline CDR1 SGHDN, CDR2 FVKESK.